This TCR beta chain was observed in a study of OX40 agonist ivuxolimab in advanced cancers. The assay was immunoSEQ multiplex PCR, and TCRdb's table has in-frame clones only and misses some. Of 30,000 to 40,000 clones detected, roughly 80% appear once; the ten largest clones hold roughly 2.5%. CDR3 length: 18 residues. J lost 2 bases, V lost 2 bases, and 10 bases had no gene match. The germline CDR1 and CDR2 sequences are LNHDA and SQIVND (reference sequence). The material sequenced was CD4+ or CD8+ T cells sorted from blood, taken in a trial of the OX40 agonist ivuxolimab. This rearrangement joins TRBV19 to TRBJ2-4, with 9 positions matching TRBD1. This clonotype was sampled from an adult with an advanced solid tumor such as melanoma, head and neck, liver or kidney cancer. In DNA form, the CDR3 reads TGTGCCAGTAGTATACCCGGGACAGGGTCCCTGACCAAAAACATTCAGTACTTC. It encodes CASSIPGTGSLTKNIQYF.